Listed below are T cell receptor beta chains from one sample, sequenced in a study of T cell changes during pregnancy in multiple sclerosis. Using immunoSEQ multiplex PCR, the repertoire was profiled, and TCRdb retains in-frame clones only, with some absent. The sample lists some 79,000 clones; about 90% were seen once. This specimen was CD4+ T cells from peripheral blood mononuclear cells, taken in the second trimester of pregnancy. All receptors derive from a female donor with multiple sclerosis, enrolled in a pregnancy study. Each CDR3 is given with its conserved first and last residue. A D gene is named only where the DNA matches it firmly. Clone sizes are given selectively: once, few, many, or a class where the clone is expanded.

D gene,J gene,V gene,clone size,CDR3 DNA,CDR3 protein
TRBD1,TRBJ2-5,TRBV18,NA,TGTGCCAGCTCAACAGGACAGGGACGATGGGAGACCCAGTACTTC,CASSTGQGRWETQYF
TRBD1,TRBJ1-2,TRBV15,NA,TGTGCCACCAGCAGAGTACAAGGGACAGGGGGCCCATTCTATGGCTACACCTTC,CATSRVQGTGGPFYGYTF
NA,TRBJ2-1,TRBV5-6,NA,TGTGCCAGCAGCTTGGACGGGATCGACTCCAATGAGCAGTTCTTC,CASSLDGIDSNEQFF
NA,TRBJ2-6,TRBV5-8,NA,TGTGCCAGCAGCTTGCTAACCTCTGGGGCCAACGTCCTGACTTTC,CASSLLTSGANVLTF
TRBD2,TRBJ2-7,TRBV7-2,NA,TGTGCCAGCAGCCTACGGGAGGGTGTGCACGAGCAGTACTTC,CASSLREGVHEQYF
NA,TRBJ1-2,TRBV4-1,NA,TGCGCCAGCAGCCAAGGCCCCTCCCCAGGGGGCTACACCTTC,CASSQGPSPGGYTF
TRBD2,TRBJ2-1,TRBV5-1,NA,TGCGCCAGCAGCCGACGGGAAGCGGGGTTTAATGAGCAGTTCTTC,CASSRREAGFNEQFF
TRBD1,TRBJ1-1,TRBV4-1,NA,TGCGCCAGCAGCCAGGCCGACAGGGATGGGACTGAAGCTTTCTTT,CASSQADRDGTEAFF
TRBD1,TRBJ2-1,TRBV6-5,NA,TGTGCCAGCAGGAGGACAGGGGGTACCTACAATGAGCAGTTCTTC,CASRRTGGTYNEQFF
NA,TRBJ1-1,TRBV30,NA,TGTGCCTGGAGTGTACTAGACAACACTGAAGCTTTCTTT,CAWSVLDNTEAFF
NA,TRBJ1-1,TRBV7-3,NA,TGTGCCAGCAGCTTAACGGCGGAGAACACTGAAGCTTTCTTT,CASSLTAENTEAFF
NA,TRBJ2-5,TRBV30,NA,TGTGCCTGGGATACAGGGTACAGAGAGACCCAGTACTTC,CAWDTGYRETQYF
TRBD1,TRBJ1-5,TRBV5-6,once,TGTGCCAGCAGCTTGGGACAGGGGGATCCGAATCAGCCCCAGCATTTT,CASSLGQGDPNQPQHF
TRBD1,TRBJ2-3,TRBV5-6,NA,TGTGCCAGCAGCTCGAAGGACAGGGGGGGTACGCAGTATTTT,CASSSKDRGGTQYF
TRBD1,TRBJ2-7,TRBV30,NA,TGTGCCTCGGCAGGGGGCGCTGAGCAGTACTTC,CASAGGAEQYF
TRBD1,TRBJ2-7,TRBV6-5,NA,TGTGCCAGCGGGGGACAGGGAATCTTGTTCCACGAGCAGTACTTC,CASGGQGILFHEQYF
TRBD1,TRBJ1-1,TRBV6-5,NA,TGTGCCAGCAGTCCTCCGACAGGGGGGAACACTGAAGCTTTCTTT,CASSPPTGGNTEAFF
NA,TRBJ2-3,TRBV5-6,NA,TGTGCCAGCAGCTTGAGCCCCAACGGAGATACGCAGTATTTT,CASSLSPNGDTQYF
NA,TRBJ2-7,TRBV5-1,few,TGCGCCAGCAGCTTGGACGCACATTCCTACGAGCAGTACTTC,CASSLDAHSYEQYF
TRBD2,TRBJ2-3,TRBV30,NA,TGTGCCTCGGGACTAGTCACAGATACGCAGTATTTT,CASGLVTDTQYF
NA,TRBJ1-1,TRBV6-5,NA,TGTGCCAGCAGCTCCCCGGGGGAGCACACTGAAGCTTTCTTT,CASSSPGEHTEAFF
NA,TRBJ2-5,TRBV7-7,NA,TGTGCCAGCAGCCCACTCGTAGGGGGCCAAGAGACCCAGTACTTC,CASSPLVGGQETQYF
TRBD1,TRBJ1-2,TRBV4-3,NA,TGCGCCAGCAGCCAAGATCCGCGCCGAACGACAGGGTCGTATGGCTACACCTTC,CASSQDPRRTTGSYGYTF
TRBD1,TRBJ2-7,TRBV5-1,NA,TGCGCCAGCAGCGGTGGGACATTGGGTCCAGGGGGGCAGTACTTC,CASSGGTLGPGGQYF
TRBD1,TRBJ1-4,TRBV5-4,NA,TGTGCCAGCAGCTCACCGGGACAGGGGTATGAAAAACTGTTTTTT,CASSSPGQGYEKLFF
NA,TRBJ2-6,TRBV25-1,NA,TGTGCCAGCCTCAGCTCTGGGGCCAACGTCCTGACTTTC,CASLSSGANVLTF
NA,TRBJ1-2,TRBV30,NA,TGTGCCTGGTCACTTAGGGCAGGGGTCAGCTACACCTTC,CAWSLRAGVSYTF
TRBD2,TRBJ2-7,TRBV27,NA,TGTGCCAGCAGTCCACGGTGGCTAGCGGGCTCCTACGAGCAGTACTTC,CASSPRWLAGSYEQYF
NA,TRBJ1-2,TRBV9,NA,TGTGCCAGCAGCCCAAAGACAGACAACTATGGCTACACCTTC,CASSPKTDNYGYTF
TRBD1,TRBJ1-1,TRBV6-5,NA,TGTGCCAGCAGGAAACCAGGGGGCACTGAAGCTTTCTTT,CASRKPGGTEAFF
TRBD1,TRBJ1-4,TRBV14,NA,TGTGCCAGCAGCCATAGGACAGGGGGCCGCACCCGACCCGAAAAACTGTTTTTT,CASSHRTGGRTRPEKLFF
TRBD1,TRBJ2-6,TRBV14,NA,TGTGCCAGCAGCCCGCTGACAGGGGGGGACTCTGGGGCCAACGTCCTGACTTTC,CASSPLTGGDSGANVLTF
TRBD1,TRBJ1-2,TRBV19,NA,TGTGCCAGTAGGGTAACAGGGGTCGGCGGCTACACCTTC,CASRVTGVGGYTF
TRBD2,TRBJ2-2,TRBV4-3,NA,TGCGCCAGCAGCCAAGTAAAAGCGGGGGGTTCCAACACCGGGGAGCTGTTTTTT,CASSQVKAGGSNTGELFF
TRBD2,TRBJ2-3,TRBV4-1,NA,TGCGCCAGCAGCCAAGCGCGACTAGCGGGAGACCAGAGCACAGATACGCAGTATTTT,CASSQARLAGDQSTDTQYF
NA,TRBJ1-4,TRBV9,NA,TGTGCCAGCAGCGGCCCCCGGGGTGAAAAACTGTTTTTT,CASSGPRGEKLFF
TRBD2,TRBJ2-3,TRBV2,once,TGTGCCAGCAGTGCCAGCGGGAGTACCGCAGATACGCAGTATTTT,CASSASGSTADTQYF
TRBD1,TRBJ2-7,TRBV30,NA,TGTGCCTGGAGTCCGGGACAGGCGGGCTACGAGCAGTACTTC,CAWSPGQAGYEQYF
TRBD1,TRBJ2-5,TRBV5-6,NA,TGTGCCAGCAGCTCGGGACAGCCCCAAGAGACCCAGTACTTC,CASSSGQPQETQYF
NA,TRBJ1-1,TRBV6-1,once,TGTGCCAGCACCCGGGGGGGGAGGGCTGAAGCTTTCTTT,CASTRGGRAEAFF
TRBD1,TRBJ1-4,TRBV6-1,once,TGTGCCAGCAGGGAAGGAGGGGGCTTTGAAAAACTGTTTTTT,CASREGGGFEKLFF
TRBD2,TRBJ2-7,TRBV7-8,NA,TGTGCCAGCAGCCCACTAGCCCTAGCGGCCTACGAGCAGTACTTC,CASSPLALAAYEQYF
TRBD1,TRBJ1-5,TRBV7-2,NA,TGTGCCAGCAGCTTCGGGACAGGGAACCAGCCCCAGCATTTT,CASSFGTGNQPQHF
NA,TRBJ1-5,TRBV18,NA,TGTGCCAGCTCTGTCTTCCAGGGGAATCAGCCCCAGCATTTT,CASSVFQGNQPQHF
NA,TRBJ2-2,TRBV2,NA,TGTGCCAGCAGTGGTCAGGTCGGGGCCGGGGAGCTGTTTTTT,CASSGQVGAGELFF
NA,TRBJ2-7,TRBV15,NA,TGTGCCACCAGCAGAGTACAGATGAGCTCCTACGAGCAGTACTTC,CATSRVQMSSYEQYF
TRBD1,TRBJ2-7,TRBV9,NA,TGTGCCAGCAGCTCTAAGACAGGGGCCCCCTACGAGCAGTACTTC,CASSSKTGAPYEQYF
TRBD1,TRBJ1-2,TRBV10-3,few,TGTGCCATCACCGAGAGCCTTCCGGGACAGGGTGCCTATGGCTACACCTTC,CAITESLPGQGAYGYTF
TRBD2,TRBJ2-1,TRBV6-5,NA,TGTGCCAGCAGTTTCTTAGCGGGGGGGAACAATGAGCAGTTCTTC,CASSFLAGGNNEQFF
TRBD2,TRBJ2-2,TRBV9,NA,TGTGCCAGCGGGACTAGCGTATACGGGGAGCTGTTTTTT,CASGTSVYGELFF
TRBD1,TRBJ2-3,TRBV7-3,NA,TGTGCCAGCAGCTCACAACAGGGGGCCTTGGATACGCAGTATTTT,CASSSQQGALDTQYF
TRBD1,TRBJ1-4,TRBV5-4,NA,TGTGCCAGCAGCTTGGGTGCGACAGGGAATGAAAAACTGTTTTTT,CASSLGATGNEKLFF
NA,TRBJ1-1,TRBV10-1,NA,TGCGCCAGCAGTGAGAAGGGAGGGAGCACTGAAGCTTTCTTT,CASSEKGGSTEAFF
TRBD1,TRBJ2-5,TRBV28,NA,TGTGCCAGCAGGGAGACAGGGGGAAAAGAGACCCAGTACTTC,CASRETGGKETQYF
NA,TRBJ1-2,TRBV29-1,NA,TGCAGCGTCCAATACAGTCCAAATGGCTACACCTTC,CSVQYSPNGYTF